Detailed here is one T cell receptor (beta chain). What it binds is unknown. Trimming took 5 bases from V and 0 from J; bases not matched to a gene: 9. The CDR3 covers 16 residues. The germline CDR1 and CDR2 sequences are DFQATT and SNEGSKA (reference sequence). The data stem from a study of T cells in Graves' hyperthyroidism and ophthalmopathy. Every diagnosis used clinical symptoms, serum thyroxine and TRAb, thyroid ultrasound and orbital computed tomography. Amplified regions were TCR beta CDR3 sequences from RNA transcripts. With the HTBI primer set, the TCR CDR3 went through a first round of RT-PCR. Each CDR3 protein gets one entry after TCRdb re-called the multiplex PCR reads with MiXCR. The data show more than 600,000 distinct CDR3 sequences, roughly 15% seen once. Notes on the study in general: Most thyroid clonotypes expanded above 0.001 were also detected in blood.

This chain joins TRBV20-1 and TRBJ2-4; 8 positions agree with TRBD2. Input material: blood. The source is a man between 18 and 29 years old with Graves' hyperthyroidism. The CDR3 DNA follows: TGCAGTGCTCCAGGATCCCTAGCGGGAGCCAAAAACATTCAGTACTTC. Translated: CSAPGSLAGAKNIQYF.